This T cell receptor beta chain was profiled in a study of OX40 agonist ivuxolimab in advanced cancers. Study information: Patients received the agonistic anti-OX40 (CD134) antibody ivuxolimab. The study's findings and limits: Several nonresponders also turned out to have low normalized T-cell clonal expansion. Fewer expanded clones were found on average in CD4+ than in CD8+ T cells. Clones of CD4+ and CD8+ blood T cells grew by week 6 at doses of 0.1 to 3.0 mg/kg.

The CDR3 loop spans 16 amino acids. Losses at the gene ends were 6 bases for V and 2 bases for J; bases not matched to a gene: 10. Per the germline V gene, CDR1 is MNHNY and CDR2 is SVGAGI (reference sequence). The data were produced by immunoSEQ multiplex PCR, yet TCRdb's version contains in-frame clones alone and is incomplete. This sample has some 69,000 clones, with about 80% found just once. A note on this clone: Its antigen remains unidentified.

This material consisted of CD4+ or CD8+ T cells sorted from blood, taken in a trial of the OX40 agonist ivuxolimab. The sequence derives from an adult with an advanced solid tumor such as melanoma, head and neck, liver or kidney cancer. The V and J genes are TRBV6-6 and TRBJ1-2; 9 bases are a match to TRBD1. CDR3 bases: TGTGCCAGCAGGCGTAAAGGGGACAGGGTGAACTATGGCTACACCTTC. This gives the protein CASRRKGDRVNYGYTF.